This T cell receptor beta chain was found in a study of Graves' ophthalmopathy and Graves' hyperthyroidism (dated by TCRdb to 2017 to 2018). About the study as a whole: Peripheral blood was collected at initial diagnosis, prior to any treatment. The study used signatures of the TCR beta repertoire to tell Graves' ophthalmopathy apart from Graves' hyperthyroidism and to predict which patients would progress to ophthalmopathy. In total, approximately 130 blood samples were TCR-sequenced: under 45 ophthalmopathy, roughly 80 hyperthyroidism and around 17 hyperthyroidism-to-ophthalmopathy patients. To explore V-J signatures that separate ophthalmopathy from hyperthyroidism, a discovery set of about a hundred patients was enrolled, consisting of about 45 with ophthalmopathy and roughly 60 with stable hyperthyroidism. The independent validation cohort included approximately 19 hyperthyroidism patients plus 17 patients who later progressed from hyperthyroidism to ophthalmopathy. T-cell repertoires of thyroid tissue and blood were compared in six or seven hyperthyroidism patients. Once sampling was done, hyperthyroidism patients were given methimazole at a starting dose of 30 mg daily, while ophthalmopathy patients were given high-dose intravenous methylprednisolone.

Ophthalmopathy patients were characterized by moderately to severely active disease, a Clinical Activity Score of at least 3, a NOSPECS grade of at least 4, and a disease duration under 3 months. Patients with other autoimmune diseases, uncontrolled infections, pregnancy or lactation were excluded from the study. Diagnosis relied on clinical symptoms, serum thyroxine, TRAb, thyroid ultrasound and orbital computed tomography. Ficoll-Paque density gradient centrifugation was used to isolate PBMCs from under 11 ml of fresh peripheral blood. Total RNA was extracted with Trizol reagent and quality-checked on an Agilent 2100 Bioanalyzer. This clonotype was found many times. Its antigen remains unidentified. No much larger clone is present one base from it, and per-base qualities are unavailable. Study-wide findings and limitations: In validation, the model predicted ophthalmopathy progression with about 64% sensitivity and roughly 72% specificity; 12 predicted patients were CT-confirmed with GO in a median of approximately 6.5 months. Sample size was not statistically predetermined, and group allocation was not concealed from the investigators. The 13-signature model separated ophthalmopathy from stable hyperthyroidism with about 86% sensitivity and roughly 84% specificity in cross-validation, and 80%/75% in the test set. Among expanded thyroid clonotypes with frequency above 0.001, most also showed up in blood, which suggests that blood repertoires may reflect the thyroid immune response.

For repertoire sequencing, TCR beta CDR3 regions were amplified from RNA transcripts. The first round was an RT-PCR using HTBI primers with the Qiagen OneStep RT-PCR kit, and this first round was followed by a second-round multiplex PCR, then size selection and purification. Sequencing of the libraries was carried out on an Illumina HiSeq2000 in paired-end mode with 100 bp reads. The authors' analysis ran thus. SOAPnuke was used to process the reads, throwing out any read that had adapters, had uncalled bases, had a mean Phred below 15, or lacked an exact constant-primer or identifier match. COPE v1.2.5 was used to merge the high-quality paired reads. Each unique nucleotide sequence was defined as a clonotype, and clonotypes were aligned to IMGT TRB V, D and J references with MiTCR v1.1. Only V-J combinations with frequency above 0.0001 were analysed, covering around 99% of repertoires. For each V-J combination, a TCR clonal expansion and chaos score was defined as the ratio of F50 clonal expansion to chaos observed in the TCRdist matrix. Features were reduced by Welch's t-statistics and random forest to approximately 13 V-J combinations, which fed a naive Bayes classifier. Thyroid-blood repertoire similarity was quantified with the Morisita-Horn index. TCRdb passed the public sequencing reads through fastp at Q25 and MiXCR, retaining productive beta sequences. For every CDR3 protein sequence, its rows merge into one entry that carries the most common genes and DNA. The V and J calls here are based on TCRdb, not the publication. The sample table records roughly 700,000 distinct CDR3 sequences; about 44% of these occur just once. Approximately 43% of the sample belongs to the ten largest clones.

Measured from the cysteine to the phenylalanine, the CDR3 is 13 residues long. CDR3 DNA is the only sequence kept; it has 39 bases, read in frame from the first base. V and J are truncated by 6 bases and 3 bases respectively, leaving an intervening sequence of 12 bases. CDR1 and CDR2 (SGHAT, FQNNGV) derive from the germline V gene. The specimen was peripheral blood. The sequence came from an adult man with Graves' ophthalmopathy. The rearrangement joined TRBV11-2 to TRBJ2-7; the D segment cannot be called with confidence. The DNA sequence is as follows: TGTGCCAGCAGTTCTCTCACCGGCTACGAGCAGTACTTC. Translated, it reads CASSSLTGYEQYF.